These 26 T cell receptor beta chains were sequenced from one sample in a study of T-cell reconstitution after alpha-beta-depleted transplantation in children. As it was prepared, the TCRbeta library received unique molecular identifiers. TCRdb used MiXCR to reprocess the PCR reads, holding one entry per CDR3 protein. The repertoire has 190,000 or so distinct CDR3 sequences, around 6.8% of them found once; the top ten carry around 3.1%. The starting material was PBMCs from the stem cell graft donor, obtained from the stem cell graft. These receptors originate from a human donor who donated a stem cell graft to a child with Wiskott-Aldrich syndrome.

This clonotype was detected many times. The rearrangement joins TRBV10-3 to TRBJ1-1; D is undetermined. This CDR3 contains 16 residues. Germline CDR1 reads ENHRY; CDR2 reads SYGVKD. V was shortened by 3 bases and J by 5 bases, with 19 bases between the two germline ends. CDR3 in amino acids: CAISELPRDSRTEAFF. The DNA for the CDR3 is TGTGCCATCAGTGAATTACCGAGGGATTCTCGGACTGAAGCTTTCTTT.

As to this clonotype: A read error may explain this, as a much larger clone is one base away. The rearrangement links TRBV27 to TRBJ2-1, with TRBD2 matching over 13 bases. Germline values: CDR1 MNHEY, CDR2 SMNVEV (reference sequence). The junction had 8 bases not matched to a gene; V was cut back by 9 bases and J by 3 bases. The CDR3 is made up of 16 amino acids. The DNA for the CDR3 is TGTGCCAGGAGTCCTGGACTAGCGGGAGTCTACAATGAGCAGTTCTTC. Amino acid sequence: CARSPGLAGVYNEQFF.

This clonotype was seen at least ten times. The V call is TRBV20-1, the J call TRBJ2-5; D may be TRBD2 (7 bases). The CDR3 is 13 residues long. Trimming took 2 bases from V and 4 from J, leaving 11 bases between them. The germline V gene encodes CDR1 DFQATT and CDR2 SNEGSKA (reference sequence). The CDR3 spells CSARWGGGETQYF. The CDR3 DNA reads as TGCAGTGCTAGATGGGGGGGCGGAGAGACCCAGTACTTC.

At least ten counts were recorded for this clonotype. The chain joins TRBV12-3 or TRBV12-4 to TRBJ2-2; the D is unclear. Trimming left V 6 bases short and J 2 bases short, with 16 bases between. CDR3 size: 16 residues. Here the CDR3 DNA reads TGTGCCAGCAGACACCCAATTGACCACAACACCGGGGAGCTGTTTTTT. Translating gives CASRHPIDHNTGELFF.

Ten or more counts support this clonotype. V gene TRBV25-1 combines with J gene TRBJ2-7; D gene ambiguous. This CDR3 comprises 13 residues. V dropped 6 bases and J dropped 2 bases, with 11 bases sitting between them. Germline lookup yields CDR1 MGHDK and CDR2 SYGVNS. DNA of the CDR3: TGTGCCAGCAGCTCAGATCCAACCTACGAGCAGTACTTC. Encoded protein: CASSSDPTYEQYF.

This clonotype occurred many times. This sequence joins TRBV5-1 and TRBJ2-5; no definite D call. CDR1 SGHRS and CDR2 YFSETQ come from the germline V gene. The CDR3 totals 13 residues. Trimming took 0 bases from V and 2 from J, leaving 5 bases between them. The CDR3 region has the DNA TGCGCCAGCAGCTTGGGGGTACAAGAGACCCAGTACTTC. Encoded protein: CASSLGVQETQYF.

The chain combines TRBV7-9 with TRBJ1-2, with 7 bases that match TRBD1. Unmatched junction bases numbered 3, after V lost 3 bases and J lost 5 bases. Germline V gives CDR1 SEHNR, CDR2 FQNEAQ (reference sequence). The CDR3 totals 13 residues. DNA of the CDR3: TGTGCCAGCAGCTTTCAGGGGGGTTATGGCTACACCTTC. It yields the protein CASSFQGGYGYTF.

The chain carries TRBV6-2 or TRBV6-3 and TRBJ1-1; D perhaps matches TRBD1 (6 bases). Between the trimmed V and J ends, which lost 6 bases and 0 bases, there was a span of 8 bases. The V gene's germline CDR1 is MNHEY and CDR2 SVGEGT. The CDR3 runs to 13 residues. CDR3 nucleotides: TGTGCCAGCAGACAGGGTATGAACACTGAAGCTTTCTTT. Protein sequence: CASRQGMNTEAFF.

The table lists this clonotype with a few counts. V is TRBV6-5 and J is TRBJ2-5; no clear D gene. Trimming removed 6 bases at V and 5 bases at J, with 10 bases between. There are 12 residues in the CDR3. CDR1 MNHEY and CDR2 SVGAGI come from the germline V gene. The CDR3 bases are TGTGCCAGCAGCCCAATAGGGGAGACCCAGTACTTC. Encoded protein: CASSPIGETQYF.

This clonotype was seen many times. This chain uses TRBV20-1 with TRBJ2-5; tentatively, D is TRBD1 (5 bases). CDR3 length: 15 amino acids. V lost 3 bases to trimming and J lost 5 bases, with 19 bases between them. In germline, CDR1 is DFQATT, CDR2 SNEGSKA (reference sequence). CDR3 sequence reads: CSARKQAGLGETQYF. CDR3 sequence (DNA): TGCAGTGCTAGGAAACAGGCCGGGCTGGGGGAGACCCAGTACTTC.

This clonotype was recorded at least ten times. The chain recombines TRBV7-9 with TRBJ1-2, with TRBD1 as a possible D gene (6 bases). This CDR3 is built from 15 residues. The germline V and J ends were trimmed by 2 bases and 6 bases, with 16 bases remaining between them. CDR1 and CDR2 (germline): SEHNR, FQNEAQ (reference sequence). CDR3 DNA sequence: TGTGCCAGCAGCTTACGGCAGGGGCCCTCCCATGGCTACACCTTC. Translated: CASSLRQGPSHGYTF.

This clonotype was counted at least ten times. This chain connects TRBV3-1 to TRBJ1-1; 8 nucleotides agree with TRBD1. CDR1 and CDR2 from the germline V gene are LGHDT and YNNKEL (reference sequence). This CDR3 region has 13 residues. V gave up 2 bases and J gave up 11 bases; unmatched junction bases: 7. CDR3 residues: CASSQTGGGRAFF. The CDR3, as DNA: TGTGCCAGCAGCCAAACAGGGGGAGGGAGGGCTTTCTTT. The whole variable domain, remainder taken from reference TRBV3-1 and TRBJ1-1, is DTAVSQTPKYLVTQMGNDKSIKCEQNLGHDTMYWYKQDSKKFLKIMFSYNNKELIINETVPNRFSPKSPDKAHLNLHINSLELGDSAVYFCASSQTGGGRAFFGQGTRLTVV.

This clonotype was observed many times. The J gene is TRBJ2-1, the V gene TRBV27; 11 positions agree with TRBD2. Germline CDR1 reads MNHEY; CDR2 reads SMNVEV (reference sequence). The trim removed 4 bases at V and 10 bases at J, leaving 12 bases unmatched. This CDR3 has 16 residues. The CDR3 DNA reads TGTGCCAGCAGTTCAACCGGGACTAGCGGAACCAAAGAGCAGTTCTTC. Translation: CASSSTGTSGTKEQFF.

In its sample, this clonotype was seen a few times. The chain is built from TRBV2 and TRBJ2-5; D possibly corresponds to TRBD2 (5 bases). V was pared by 4 bases and J by 5 bases, with 11 bases between. The CDR3 is made up of 13 amino acids. Germline V gene data show CDR1 as SNHLY and CDR2 as FYNNEI. The CDR3 spells CASSVRTGETQYF. CDR3 coding DNA: TGTGCCAGCAGTGTCAGGACTGGGGAGACCCAGTACTTC.

This clonotype has at least ten counts. The rearrangement joins TRBV5-1 to TRBJ1-2; TRBD1 agrees at 8 bases. V shed 3 bases, J shed 1 base, and the junction held 5 bases outside the gene matches. The CDR3 runs to 15 residues. CDR1 is SGHRS, CDR2 YFSETQ, per germline. The CDR3 sequence is CASSWAGQGNYGYTF. In DNA, the CDR3 is TGCGCCAGCAGCTGGGCCGGACAGGGTAACTATGGCTACACCTTC.

This clonotype was seen at least ten times. The CDR3 region is CASGKGTDLGGYTF. DNA for the CDR3: TGTGCCAGCGGCAAGGGGACAGATCTAGGCGGCTACACCTTC. This chain links TRBV27 with TRBJ1-2, with TRBD1 identical over 7 bases. The V and J ends lost 8 bases and 8 bases, in that order; junction bases with no gene match: 14. The CDR3 sequence is 14 residues long. Germline values: CDR1 MNHEY, CDR2 SMNVEV (reference sequence).

The chain links TRBV12-3 or TRBV12-4 to TRBJ2-1; 13 nucleotides align to TRBD2. V lost 7 bases, J lost 7 bases, and 19 bases stayed unmatched. The CDR3 spans 19 residues. DNA of the CDR3: TGTGCCAGCACCCACATCTTAAGGACTAGCGGGAGATCTTATAATGAGCAGTTCTTC. Its protein product is CASTHILRTSGRSYNEQFF.

This clonotype came up many times. The gene calls are TRBV6-1 and TRBJ2-1; TRBD2 matches at 9 bases. J lost 3 bases, V lost 6 bases, and 15 bases had no gene match. The CDR3 covers 18 residues. The germline V gene encodes CDR1 MNHNS and CDR2 SASEGT. DNA of the CDR3: TGTGCCAGCAGCCTCCAAGGGGGGGGACTAGCAAGCTACAATGAGCAGTTCTTC. This translates into CASSLQGGGLASYNEQFF.

There are many counts of this clonotype. V gene TRBV12-3 or TRBV12-4 combines with J gene TRBJ2-1; 7 bases match TRBD2. This CDR3 contains 16 residues. Trimming removed 1 base from V and 8 bases from J; junction bases left unmatched: 11. The DNA of the CDR3 is TGTGCCAGCAGTTTAGTAAGTGGGAGGGCGAGGGATGAGCAGTTCTTC. It is translated as CASSLVSGRARDEQFF.

This clonotype was seen ten or more times. V usage is TRBV27 and J usage is TRBJ2-7, with 10 bases matching TRBD2. Trimming at V came to 5 bases and at J to 2 bases, leaving 9 bases not matched to a gene. The CDR3 is 16 residues long. Per germline, CDR1 MNHEY and CDR2 SMNVEV (reference sequence). DNA of the CDR3: TGTGCCAGCAGTCCCTCTAGCGGGGGCTTAACCTACGAGCAGTACTTC. It encodes CASSPSSGGLTYEQYF.

This chain joins TRBV20-1 and TRBJ2-2; D not certain. Germline CDR1 DFQATT, CDR2 SNEGSKA (reference sequence). CDR3 length: 14 residues. V shed 5 bases and J shed 4 bases, with 14 bases lying between them. CDR3 in amino acids: CSAYTPAGTGELFF. The DNA of the CDR3 is TGCAGTGCTTATACGCCGGCAGGCACCGGGGAGCTGTTTTTT.

This clonotype has a count of ten or more. The V call is TRBV4-3, the J call TRBJ1-6; TRBD1 matches at 8 bases. From germline, CDR1 is LGHNA and CDR2 YSLEER. CDR3 length: 16 residues. The junction had 6 bases not matched to a gene; V was cut back by 0 bases and J by 8 bases. The CDR3 reads CASSQDDRGIYSPLHF. The DNA for the CDR3 is TGCGCCAGCAGCCAAGATGACAGGGGAATCTATTCACCCCTCCACTTT.

This clonotype occurred many times. This chain connects TRBV16 to TRBJ2-7, with D possibly TRBD2 on 5 matching bases. Germline V gives CDR1 KGHSY, CDR2 FQNENV. CDR3 length: 12 amino acids. Deletions cut 4 bases from V and 7 bases from J, with 11 bases between. CDR3 loop: CASSPSRGEQYF. CDR3 coding DNA: TGTGCCAGCAGCCCCAGCCGGGGTGAGCAGTACTTC.

This clonotype was counted ten times or more. V gene TRBV14 combines with J gene TRBJ2-1, with 14 bases matching TRBD2. CDR3 length: 15 amino acids. From germline, CDR1 is SGHDN and CDR2 FVKESK. V shed 6 bases and J 9 bases; nucleotides not matched to a gene: 7. CDR3 in DNA: TGTGCCAGCAGACGGACTAGCGGGGGGCGAGCTGAGCAGTTCTTC. The encoded protein is CASRRTSGGRAEQFF. Complete variable domain (other parts from reference TRBV14 and TRBJ2-1): EAGVTQFPSHSVIEKGQTVTLRCDPISGHDNLYWYRRVMGKEIKFLLHFVKESKQDESGMPNNRFLAERTGGTYSTLKVQPAELEDSGVYFCASRRTSGGRAEQFFGPGTRLTVL.

In its sample, this clonotype was seen many times. The V gene is TRBV12-3 or TRBV12-4, the J gene TRBJ2-5; possible D gene TRBD2, 5 bases. The CDR3 length is 13 residues. Trimming took off 2 bases at V and 3 bases at J, with 7 bases between the two ends. The CDR3 region has the DNA TGTGCCAGCAGTTTATGGGGAGAAGAGACCCAGTACTTC. Translated: CASSLWGEETQYF.

About this clonotype itself: A single base separates this from a much larger clone, so it may be a read error. CDR3 in DNA: TGTACCAGCAGTTCCCAGTGGGATGAGCAGTTCTTC. The encoded protein is CTSSSQWDEQFF. The J gene is TRBJ2-1, the V gene TRBV28; D call uncertain. CDR3 size: 12 residues. The germline CDR1 and CDR2 sequences are MDHEN and SYDVKM.